Following are 5 T cell receptor beta chains from one sample sequenced in a study of blood T cell repertoires in COVID-19 (dated by TCRdb to the early 2020s). Library preparation employed the immunoSEQ multiplex PCR assay. The immuneACCESS repertoire file appears here via TCRdb, limited to in-frame rearrangements. These files lack a portion of the clones; in checked studies, under half of the deficit traces to unresolved V genes, and the cause of the others is not known. Recorded for this sample are approximately 170,000 clones; approximately 86% of them occurred a single time. The ten largest make up 8% to 10% of the sample. The sample was peripheral blood. All receptors derive from a man over 45 with active or convalescent COVID-19.

The rearrangement joins TRBV10-2 to TRBJ2-3; 12 bases map to TRBD2. CDR1 and CDR2 from the germline V gene are WSHSY and SAAADI. This CDR3 contains 17 residues. V was clipped by 4 bases and J by 5 bases; unmatched bases: 10. The CDR3 spells CASSGLLAGGPGDTQYF. The DNA of the CDR3 is TGCGCCAGCAGTGGGCTCCTAGCGGGAGGGCCGGGAGATACGCAGTATTTT.

The V call is TRBV5-1, the J call TRBJ2-2; tentatively, D is TRBD2 (5 bases). Per germline, CDR1 SGHRS and CDR2 YFSETQ. V was cut by 7 bases and J by 4 bases, with 11 bases left in between. The CDR3 totals 13 residues. CDR3 coding DNA: TGCGCCAGCTGCCGGGATGGCACCGGGGAGCTGTTTTTT. Translation: CASCRDGTGELFF.

This clone was detected only once. The chain couples TRBV19 to TRBJ2-1, with D tentatively TRBD1 (6 bases). V was cut by 9 bases and J by 3 bases, with 12 bases left in between. CDR1 and CDR2 (germline): LNHDA, SQIVND (reference sequence). The CDR3 sequence is 13 residues long. The CDR3 nucleotides are TGTGCCAGGATCCGGACAGACTACAATGAGCAGTTCTTC. Translation gives CARIRTDYNEQFF.

This clone was observed a single time. V gene TRBV6-6 combines with J gene TRBJ1-4, with D possibly matching TRBD1 (5 bases). The CDR3 consists of 15 residues. Between the trimmed V and J ends, which lost 7 bases and 7 bases, there was a span of 19 bases. The germline CDR1 and CDR2 sequences are MNHNY and SVGAGI (reference sequence). The DNA for the CDR3 is TGTGCCAGCAACCGGGACTTCGCCGCATTTGAAAAACTGTTTTTT. It codes for CASNRDFAAFEKLFF.

This clone was detected only a few times. Within the sample, other DNA sequences also encode this same CDR3. This chain connects TRBV7-3 to TRBJ1-2; 9 bases map to TRBD1. V lost 3 bases to trimming and J lost 6 bases; unmatched junction nucleotides: 2. CDR1 SGHTA and CDR2 FQGTGA come from the germline V gene. The CDR3 has 13 amino acids. CDR3 coding DNA: TGTGCCAGCAGCTTGACAGGGGGTGATGGCTACACCTTC. Its translation: CASSLTGGDGYTF.